This is a list of T cell receptor beta chains from one sample in a study of Ad26.COV2.S vaccination and SARS-CoV-2 variants. Assay: immunoSEQ multiplex PCR; the TCRdb copy retains only in-frame clones and omits some. The repertoire holds some 39,000 clones, around 83% seen once, with roughly 50% in the top ten. This specimen was peripheral blood, taken after recovery from COVID-19. The receptors stem from a human donor who had recovered from COVID-19. CDR3s include the opening cysteine and the closing phenylalanine or tryptophan. Each record gives: D gene, V gene, J gene, clone size, CDR3 protein, CDR3 DNA. The D gene is left open where the match is weak. The size of a clone is reported for some rows only, either as once, few or many, or as a class for expanded clones.

TRBD1	TRBV2	TRBJ2-5	once	CATNRQGTQETQYF	TGTGCCACCAACAGACAGGGAACCCAAGAGACCCAGTACTTC
.	TRBV5-1	TRBJ1-6	once	CASSLEQNNSPLHF	TGCGCCAGCAGCTTGGAGCAGAATAATTCACCCCTCCACTTT
.	TRBV27	TRBJ1-1	.	CASSVSGVIPEAFF	TGTGCCAGCAGTGTGAGCGGTGTGATCCCTGAAGCTTTCTTT
.	TRBV29-1	TRBJ1-1	.	CSVLQGKDEAFF	TGCAGCGTTCTCCAGGGAAAGGATGAAGCTTTCTTT
.	TRBV10-1	TRBJ1-3	.	CASSESSGSSGNTIYF	TGCGCCAGCAGTGAGTCTTCGGGGAGCTCTGGAAACACCATATATTTT
.	TRBV10-3	TRBJ1-1	few	CAISERGTEAFF	TGTGCCATCAGTGAAAGAGGAACTGAAGCTTTCTTT
.	TRBV12-5	TRBJ1-2	.	CASGLPDRANYGYTF	TGTGCTAGTGGTTTGCCCGACAGAGCTAACTATGGCTACACCTTC
.	TRBV27	TRBJ1-2	.	CASSLYGQGYGYTF	TGTGCCAGCAGTTTATACGGGCAAGGATATGGCTACACCTTC
.	TRBV9	TRBJ1-4	few	CASSVGQKNEKLFF	TGTGCCAGCAGCGTAGGACAGAAAAATGAAAAACTGTTTTTT
.	TRBV20-1	TRBJ1-2	once	CSARDMEGYTF	TGCAGTGCACGGGACATGGAGGGCTACACCTTC
.	TRBV24-1	TRBJ1-2	.	CATSDLDGYTF	TGTGCCACCAGTGATTTAGATGGCTACACCTTC
.	TRBV3-1/TRBV3-2	TRBJ1-5	.	CASSQGSRGYQPQHF	TGTGCCAGCAGCCAAGGTTCCAGGGGATACCAGCCCCAGCATTTT
.	TRBV27	TRBJ2-7	.	CASSPSTGRPSYEQYF	TGTGCCAGCAGTCCCTCGACAGGGAGGCCCTCCTACGAGCAGTACTTC
.	TRBV7-9	TRBJ2-2	.	CASSLVLAGGELFF	TGTGCCAGCAGCTTAGTACTGGCCGGCGGGGAGCTGTTTTTT
TRBD1	TRBV18	TRBJ1-1	.	CASSPRTGLEAFF	TGTGCCAGCTCACCACGGACAGGGTTGGAAGCTTTCTTT
.	TRBV6-5	TRBJ2-5	.	CASSRSGAPRETQYF	TGTGCCAGCAGTCGTTCCGGCGCCCCTAGGGAGACCCAGTACTTC
.	TRBV12-5	TRBJ2-5	.	CASGLELNGGETQYF	TGTGCTAGTGGTTTGGAACTTAACGGGGGAGAGACCCAGTACTTC
.	TRBV3-1/TRBV3-2	TRBJ1-5	.	CASSPTGGNQPQHF	TGTGCCAGCAGCCCCACTGGGGGGAATCAGCCCCAGCATTTT
TRBD1	TRBV6-1	TRBJ2-1	.	CASRQGANEQFF	TGTGCCAGCAGACAGGGGGCCAATGAGCAGTTCTTC
TRBD2	TRBV5-1	TRBJ2-3	.	CASSPTLLAGGVPASTDTQYF	TGCGCCAGCAGCCCCACCCTACTAGCGGGGGGGGTACCCGCTAGCACAGATACGCAGTATTTT
.	TRBV2	TRBJ1-5	.	CASSIGGGGSNQPQHF	TGTGCCAGCAGTATCGGCGGGGGTGGGAGCAATCAGCCCCAGCATTTT
.	TRBV11-2	TRBJ2-3	.	CASSLGWAGDTQYF	TGTGCCAGCAGCTTAGGTTGGGCGGGAGATACGCAGTATTTT
TRBD1	TRBV20-1	TRBJ1-2	.	CSAYDRGGYTF	TGCAGTGCCTACGACAGGGGAGGCTACACCTTC
TRBD1	TRBV7-8	TRBJ1-1	.	CALKGAENTEAFF	TGTGCCCTCAAGGGGGCAGAGAACACTGAAGCTTTCTTT
.	TRBV3-1/TRBV3-2	TRBJ2-3	once	CASSHRDRGDTQYF	TGTGCCAGCAGCCATAGGGATCGGGGAGATACGCAGTATTTT
TRBD1	TRBV27	TRBJ1-4	.	CASSEDRGWEKLFF	TGTGCCAGCAGCGAGGACAGGGGCTGGGAAAAACTGTTTTTT
.	TRBV27	TRBJ2-5	.	CASATILAQAWETQYF	TGTGCCAGCGCCACCATACTAGCTCAGGCGTGGGAGACCCAGTACTTC
TRBD1	TRBV5-1	TRBJ2-3	.	CASSLRVTTGDEADTQYF	TGCGCCAGCAGCTTGAGGGTAACAACAGGGGACGAAGCAGATACGCAGTATTTT
.	TRBV5-6	TRBJ2-3	.	CASSRDFTDTQYF	TGTGCCAGCAGCCGGGACTTCACAGATACGCAGTATTTT
TRBD1	TRBV19	TRBJ1-4	.	CASSAPGTAYEKLFF	TGTGCCAGTAGTGCCCCGGGGACAGCCTATGAAAAACTGTTTTTT
.	TRBV20-1	TRBJ1-2	once	CSASGTTSYGYTF	TGCAGTGCTAGTGGGACAACTAGTTATGGCTACACCTTC
.	TRBV5-1	TRBJ1-2	.	CASSFTVDYGYTF	TGCGCCAGCAGCTTTACGGTAGACTATGGCTACACCTTC
TRBD2	TRBV5-5	TRBJ2-7	few	CASSFRLAGGPWEQYF	TGTGCCAGCAGCTTCAGACTAGCGGGAGGGCCGTGGGAGCAGTACTTC
.	TRBV4-1	TRBJ1-4	.	CASSQGGEKLFF	TGCGCCAGCAGCCAAGGAGGTGAAAAACTGTTTTTT
.	TRBV7-9	TRBJ2-6	.	CASSLVRVSGANVLTF	TGTGCCAGCAGCTTAGTGCGGGTCTCTGGGGCCAACGTCCTGACTTTC
.	TRBV11-2	TRBJ2-1	.	CASSFRGKVDGSYNEQFF	TGTGCCAGCAGCTTTAGGGGGAAAGTAGATGGGTCCTACAATGAGCAGTTCTTC
TRBD2	TRBV24-1	TRBJ2-3	.	CATRGASGRQDTQYF	TGTGCCACCCGCGGGGCTAGCGGGAGGCAGGATACGCAGTATTTT
.	TRBV5-1	TRBJ2-3	.	CASSLGTRGDTQYF	TGCGCCAGCAGCTTGGGGACCAGAGGAGATACGCAGTATTTT
TRBD1	TRBV9	TRBJ1-2	.	CASSVTQGLSNYGYTF	TGTGCCAGCAGCGTTACACAGGGGCTTTCTAACTATGGCTACACCTTC
TRBD2	TRBV9	TRBJ2-3	.	CASSTTSGGTDTQYF	TGTGCCAGCAGCACGACTAGCGGGGGAACAGATACGCAGTATTTT
.	TRBV6-1	TRBJ2-1	.	CASSEAGGLINEQFF	TGTGCCAGCAGTGAAGCCGGCGGGCTTATAAATGAGCAGTTCTTC
.	TRBV2	TRBJ1-2	.	CASSGGPSYGYTF	TGTGCCAGCAGTGGCGGGCCGAGCTATGGCTACACCTTC
.	TRBV5-6	TRBJ2-1	.	CASSPEVWRGAYNEQFF	TGTGCCAGCAGCCCGGAGGTATGGCGGGGAGCCTACAATGAGCAGTTCTTC
TRBD2	TRBV20-1	TRBJ2-1	.	CSASTREGFGEQFF	TGCAGTGCTAGTACGCGGGAGGGGTTTGGTGAGCAGTTCTTC
.	TRBV5-1	TRBJ2-1	.	CATQDGYSSYNEQFF	TGCGCCACCCAGGACGGTTATAGCTCCTACAATGAGCAGTTCTTC
TRBD2	TRBV28	TRBJ2-7	few	CASSRSGGYEQYF	TGTGCCAGCAGTCGCTCGGGGGGATACGAGCAGTACTTC
.	TRBV24-1	TRBJ1-2	.	CATSDGRYGYTF	TGTGCCACCAGTGATGGCCGTTATGGCTACACCTTC
.	TRBV3-1/TRBV3-2	TRBJ2-2	.	CASSQTRQLTGELFF	TGTGCCAGCAGCCAAACCAGACAGCTCACCGGGGAGCTGTTTTTT